What follows are 24 T cell receptor beta chains derived from one specimen sequenced in a study of T cells in Graves' hyperthyroidism and ophthalmopathy. Amplified regions were TCR beta CDR3 sequences from RNA transcripts. Initially, a first-round RT-PCR of the TCR CDR3 employed the HTBI primer set. MiXCR, run by TCRdb on the multiplex PCR reads, gives a single entry per CDR3 protein. The table records some 370,000 distinct CDR3 sequences, 11% to 15% of them present only once. Sequencing was performed on blood. These receptors all stem from a man aged 50 to 59 with Graves' ophthalmopathy.

This clonotype occurred many times. V usage is TRBV30 and J usage is TRBJ2-7; 9 bases match TRBD1. The CDR3 is 12 amino acids. Germline V gene data show CDR1 as GTSNPN and CDR2 as SVGIG (reference sequence). J lost 2 bases, V lost 5 bases, and 1 base had no gene match. CDR3 residues: CAWDRGAYEQYF. CDR3 nucleotides: TGTGCCTGGGACAGGGGGGCCTACGAGCAGTACTTC.

The genes are TRBV15 and TRBJ2-7; a possible D gene is TRBD2 (6 bases). V was clipped by 1 base and J by 0 bases, with 10 bases between them. The CDR3 is 15 residues long. Germline CDR1 is LNHNV and CDR2 is YYDKDF (reference sequence). The CDR3 reads CATSRAGESSYEQYF. In DNA, the CDR3 is TGTGCCACCAGCAGAGCGGGGGAGAGCTCCTACGAGCAGTACTTC.

In this sample, this clonotype turned up a few times. Mismatch with germline at one junction end may stem from a read error. This chain connects TRBV13 to TRBJ2-2, with 9 bases that match TRBD1. The CDR3 runs 12 residues. CDR1 is PRHDT and CDR2 is FYEKMQ in the germline V gene (reference sequence). The CDR3 nucleotides read TGTGCCAGCAGCCTCGACAGGGGGGAGCCGTTTTTT. Encoded protein: CASSLDRGEPFF.

This clonotype was picked up many times. J is TRBJ2-7 and V is TRBV30; a possible D gene is TRBD2 (5 bases). CDR1 is GTSNPN and CDR2 is SVGIG in the germline V gene (reference sequence). The CDR3 has 16 amino acids. The V end lost 0 bases, the J end lost 2 bases, and 17 bases lay between the germline ends. CDR3 in DNA: TGTGCCTGGAGTGTACGGGGTTTACGTAACGCCTACGAGCAGTACTTC. Protein: CAWSVRGLRNAYEQYF.

This clonotype was detected a few times. DNA of the CDR3: TGCGCCAGCAGCTTGTCGTCGAATAGCGGAGAGACCCAGTACTTC. Its translation is CASSLSSNSGETQYF. The chain is built from TRBV5-1 and TRBJ2-5, with TRBD2 as a possible D gene (6 bases). The germline V and J ends were trimmed by 1 base and 4 bases, with 14 bases remaining between them. Germline V gene data show CDR1 as SGHRS and CDR2 as YFSETQ. There are 15 residues in the CDR3.

The sample holds a few counts of this clonotype. The genes are TRBV10-1 and TRBJ2-5; the D gene is possibly TRBD2 (6 bases). CDR1 WNHNN and CDR2 SYGVQD come from the germline V gene (reference sequence). This CDR3 is built from 14 residues. V was shortened by 0 bases and J by 5 bases, with 10 bases between the two germline ends. This chain's CDR3 is CASSESTGGETQYF. Written as DNA, the CDR3 is TGCGCCAGCAGTGAGTCGACTGGAGGGGAGACCCAGTACTTC.

The chain carries TRBV6-1 and TRBJ2-7, with D possibly TRBD1 on 6 matching bases. CDR3 size: 13 residues. Between the trimmed V and J ends, which lost 11 bases and 4 bases, there was a span of 18 bases. Germline CDR1 reads MNHNS; CDR2 reads SASEGT. The CDR3 loop is CAVGRQEAYEQYF. The CDR3 nucleotides read TGTGCCGTCGGCCGACAGGAGGCTTACGAGCAGTACTTC.

V gene TRBV20-1 combines with J gene TRBJ2-7, with D possibly called TRBD1 or TRBD2 (5 bases each). V was cut by 3 bases and J by 2 bases, with 14 bases left in between. Germline CDR1 reads DFQATT; CDR2 reads SNEGSKA (reference sequence). The CDR3 consists of 14 residues. CDR3 sequence reads: CSASVSGTPYEQYF. The DNA for the CDR3 is TGCAGTGCTAGTGTGTCGGGGACCCCCTACGAGCAGTACTTC.

This clonotype showed up just a few times. This chain joins TRBV5-5 and TRBJ2-1, with TRBD2 matching over 10 bases. Germline lookup yields CDR1 SGHKS and CDR2 YYEKEE (reference sequence). This CDR3 contains 14 residues. Trimming at V came to 4 bases and at J to 10 bases, leaving 8 bases not matched to a gene. CDR3 sequence (DNA): TGTGCCAGCAGCCAACTAGCGGGACGCTCGGAGCAGTTCTTC. It specifies CASSQLAGRSEQFF.

V and J are TRBV2 and TRBJ2-7, with a tentative D call TRBD2 (6 bases). V was cut by 7 bases and J by 5 bases, with 18 bases left in between. This CDR3 has 14 amino acids. Germline V CDR1 and CDR2: SNHLY, FYNNEI. The CDR3 sequence is CASTPGLPGDEQYF. The DNA for the CDR3 is TGTGCCAGCACACCGGGACTCCCGGGCGACGAGCAGTACTTC. Full variable domain (missing parts from reference TRBV2 and TRBJ2-7): EPEVTQTPSHQVTQMGQEVILRCVPISNHLYFYWYRQILGQKVEFLVSFYNNEISEKSEIFDDQFSVERPDGSNFTLKIRSTKLEDSAMYFCASTPGLPGDEQYFGPGTRLTVT.

This clonotype was counted at least ten times. V and J are TRBV7-9 and TRBJ2-7, with TRBD1 matching 7 bases. Germline loops: CDR1 SEHNR, CDR2 FQNEAQ (reference sequence). This CDR3 region has 17 residues. V shed 1 base and J 5 bases; nucleotides not matched to a gene: 14. DNA for the CDR3: TGTGCCAGCAGCTTAGTATGGAGGACAGGACTCACTAACGAGCAGTACTTC. Its translation: CASSLVWRTGLTNEQYF.

This clonotype was found a few times. The chain uses TRBV20-1 and TRBJ2-5, with a weak D call TRBD2 (5 bases). Germline values: CDR1 DFQATT, CDR2 SNEGSKA (reference sequence). CDR3 length: 14 residues. The V gene lost 3 bases and the J gene lost 5 bases, with 16 bases spanning the gap. The CDR3 loop reads CSASLTTTAETQYF. DNA of the CDR3: TGCAGTGCTAGTTTGACTACCACGGCGGAGACCCAGTACTTC.

This clonotype was observed many times. The chain joins TRBV3-1 to TRBJ1-6, with D possibly being TRBD1 (5 bases). Germline CDR1 reads LGHDT; CDR2 reads YNNKEL (reference sequence). V was clipped by 6 bases and J by 10 bases, with 10 bases between them. This CDR3 has 12 amino acids. The CDR3 here is CASSRDFSPLHF. Written as DNA, the CDR3 is TGTGCCAGCAGTCGGGACTTCTCACCCCTCCACTTT.

This chain connects TRBV5-1 to TRBJ1-2; weak D call: TRBD1 (5 bases). The CDR3 has 15 amino acids. Germline CDR1 is SGHRS and CDR2 is YFSETQ. V was trimmed by 2 bases and J by 0 bases, leaving 11 bases between them. The CDR3 coding sequence is TGCGCCAGCAGCTTTACCGGGACCGCTAACTATGGCTACACCTTC. Protein product: CASSFTGTANYGYTF.

This clonotype was counted at least ten times. The chain links TRBV20-1 to TRBJ2-3; a weak D match, TRBD2 (7 bases). The CDR3 contains 14 residues. Germline V gene sequence: CDR1 DFQATT, CDR2 SNEGSKA (reference sequence). Trimming left V 2 bases short and J 2 bases short, with 11 bases between. This CDR3 reads CSARSGGTTDTQYF. DNA for the CDR3: TGCAGTGCTAGATCGGGGGGCACCACAGATACGCAGTATTTT.

This clonotype has a count of ten or more. The V call is TRBV11-2, the J call TRBJ2-4, with D possibly being TRBD2 (6 bases). Trimming stripped 8 bases from V and 4 bases from J, with 15 bases between. In germline, CDR1 is SGHAT, CDR2 FQNNGV. The CDR3 length is 14 residues. DNA for the CDR3: TGTGCCAGCTATGGTAGCGGAGGGAAAAACATTCAGTACTTC. It codes for CASYGSGGKNIQYF.

This clonotype was detected only a few times. The rearrangement uses TRBV7-9 and TRBJ2-3, with 12 bases lining up with TRBD1. J lost 5 bases, V lost 0 bases, and 3 bases had no gene match. Germline lookup yields CDR1 SEHNR and CDR2 FQNEAQ (reference sequence). The CDR3 covers 16 residues. CDR3 sequence reads: CASSLAGTGGVDTQYF. CDR3 DNA sequence: TGTGCCAGCAGCTTAGCCGGGACAGGGGGCGTAGATACGCAGTATTTT. The full variable domain, its missing parts supplied by reference TRBV7-9 and TRBJ2-3, is DTGVSQNPRHKITKRGQNVTFRCDPISEHNRLYWYRQTLGQGPEFLTYFQNEAQLEKSRLLSDRFSAERPKGSFSTLEIQRTEQGDSAMYLCASSLAGTGGVDTQYFGPGTRLTVL.

This clonotype was observed a handful of times. The V gene is TRBV10-3, the J gene TRBJ1-4, with a possible D match to TRBD1 (6 bases). Deletions cut 11 bases from V and 2 bases from J, with 12 bases between. Germline CDR1 is ENHRY and CDR2 is SYGVKD. The CDR3 is 13 residues long. The CDR3 bases are TGTGCCTCGGCAGGGGCGACTAATGAAAAACTGTTTTTT. It encodes CASAGATNEKLFF.

This clonotype was recorded at least ten times. This chain uses TRBV7-9 with TRBJ2-5; the D call may be TRBD1 or TRBD2 (5 bases each). V dropped 5 bases and J dropped 2 bases, with 12 bases sitting between them. This CDR3 is 14 amino acids long. Germline V CDR1 and CDR2: SEHNR, FQNEAQ (reference sequence). CDR3 region: CASSLPGPQETQYF. CDR3 sequence (DNA): TGTGCCAGCAGCCTCCCGGGACCACAAGAGACCCAGTACTTC.

This clonotype was recorded many times. This chain uses TRBV18 with TRBJ1-1; TRBD1 might be the D (6 bases). Germline CDR1 and CDR2: KGHSH and LQKENI. The ends were cut back, 4 bases at V and 4 bases at J, with 13 bases in the middle. The CDR3 contains 14 residues. CDR3 protein: CASSLAGVGTEAFF. The CDR3 DNA reads as TGTGCCAGCTCACTCGCAGGGGTGGGCACTGAAGCTTTCTTT.

This clonotype was detected ten times or more. The V gene is TRBV19, the J gene TRBJ2-2, with 9 bases matching TRBD2. The germline CDR1 and CDR2 sequences are LNHDA and SQIVND (reference sequence). With V trimmed by 6 bases and J by 1 base, 6 bases remained unmatched. This CDR3 spans 16 amino acids. The CDR3 region has the DNA TGTGCCAGTAGAAAAAGACTAGCGGTGAACACCGGGGAGCTGTTTTTT. It encodes CASRKRLAVNTGELFF.

This clonotype has ten or more counts. The CDR3 protein is CSVKGAHGYTF. The CDR3 DNA follows: TGCAGCGTCAAGGGGGCCCATGGCTACACCTTC. The V call is TRBV29-1, the J call TRBJ1-2; 7 bases align to TRBD1. J gave up 6 bases and V 6 bases, and 4 bases lay outside the gene matches. The CDR3 is 11 residues long. Germline CDR1 and CDR2: SQVTM and ANQGSEA. The whole variable domain, remainder taken from reference TRBV29-1 and TRBJ1-2, is SAVISQKPSRDICQRGTSLTIQCQVDSQVTMMFWYRQQPGQSLTLIATANQGSEATYESGFVIDKFPISRPNLTFSTLTVSNMSPEDSSIYLCSVKGAHGYTFGSGTRLTVV.

The chain combines TRBV7-8 with TRBJ2-7; 14 nucleotides align to TRBD2. V trimming: 3 bases; J trimming: 5 bases; junction bases outside the gene matches: 12. This CDR3 spans 18 amino acids. CDR1 is SGHVS and CDR2 is FQNEAQ in the germline V gene. The CDR3 protein is CASSLAPGLAGVGNEQYF. Here the CDR3 DNA reads TGTGCCAGCAGCTTGGCCCCGGGACTAGCGGGAGTTGGAAACGAGCAGTACTTC.

This clonotype was seen ten or more times. This chain links TRBV7-9 with TRBJ2-7; the match to TRBD1 covers 9 bases. CDR1 is SEHNR, CDR2 FQNEAQ, per germline (reference sequence). CDR3 length equals 15 residues. V lost 2 bases, J lost 1 base, and 3 bases stayed unmatched. CDR3 protein: CASSLPDRGSYEQYF. CDR3 DNA sequence: TGTGCCAGCAGCTTACCCGACAGGGGGTCCTACGAGCAGTACTTC. Drawing the rest from reference TRBV7-9 and TRBJ2-7, the complete variable domain is DTGVSQNPRHKITKRGQNVTFRCDPISEHNRLYWYRQTLGQGPEFLTYFQNEAQLEKSRLLSDRFSAERPKGSFSTLEIQRTEQGDSAMYLCASSLPDRGSYEQYFGPGTRLTVT.